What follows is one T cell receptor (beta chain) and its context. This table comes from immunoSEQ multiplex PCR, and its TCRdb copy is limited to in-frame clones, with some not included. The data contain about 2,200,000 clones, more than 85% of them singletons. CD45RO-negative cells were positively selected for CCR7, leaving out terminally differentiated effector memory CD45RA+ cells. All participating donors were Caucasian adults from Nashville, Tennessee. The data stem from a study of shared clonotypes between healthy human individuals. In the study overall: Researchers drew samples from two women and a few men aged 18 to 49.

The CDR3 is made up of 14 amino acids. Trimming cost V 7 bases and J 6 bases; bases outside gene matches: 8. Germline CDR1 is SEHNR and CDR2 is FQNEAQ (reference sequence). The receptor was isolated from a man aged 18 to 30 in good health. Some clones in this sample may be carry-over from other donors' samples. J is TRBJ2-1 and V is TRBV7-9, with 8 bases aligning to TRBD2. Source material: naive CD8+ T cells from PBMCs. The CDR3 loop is CASKSGGPGNEQFF. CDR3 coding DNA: TGTGCCAGCAAAAGCGGGGGTCCGGGCAATGAGCAGTTCTTC.